Detailed here is one T cell receptor beta chain. Its antigen is currently unknown. The record originates from a study of T cell responses to AZD1222 COVID-19 vaccine. Study-wide points: Close to half of all spike-specific TCRs reportedly target regions of the variants that are unmutated.

Germline CDR1 is LGHDT and CDR2 is YNNKEL (reference sequence). The CDR3 contains 14 residues. Trimming removed 2 bases at V and 5 bases at J, with 12 bases between. Sequencing used immunoSEQ multiplex PCR; TCRdb keeps in-frame clones, though not all of them. The data hold 150,000 to 200,000 clones, with around 88% observed a single time. The receptor was derived from an adult who received the AZD1222 COVID-19 vaccine. This specimen consisted of peripheral blood, obtained 28 days after the second AZD1222 dose. The chain uses TRBV3-1 (or the pseudogene TRBV3-2) and TRBJ1-1; D unclear. CDR3 DNA: TGTGCCAGCAGCCAACCGAGCGCGGGGACTGAAGCTTTCTTT. Encoded protein: CASSQPSAGTEAFF.